Given below is one T cell receptor (beta chain) in context. Antigen unknown. This specimen belongs to a study of graft-versus-host responses after intestinal transplantation. The study's findings and limits: There were GvH clones found in recipient marrow, and some of them appeared first in ileum or blood.

Assay used: immunoSEQ multiplex PCR; TCRdb lists only in-frame clones, some missing. This sample carries 20,000 or so clones, more than 75% of them seen once, and the ten largest clones take 51%. The sequence was collected from a human patient who received an intestinal transplant, so some T cells may come from the graft donor. Sample: bone marrow, taken around 130 days after transplant.

Here the CDR3 reads CASSVAEGPVSYNEQFF. For the CDR3, the DNA is TGTGCCAGCAGCGTAGCTGAGGGACCAGTCTCCTACAATGAGCAGTTCTTC. V is TRBV9 and J is TRBJ2-1, with D perhaps assigned TRBD1 or TRBD2 (5 bases each). There are 17 residues in the CDR3. Trimming stripped 0 bases from V and 0 bases from J, with 13 bases between. Per germline, CDR1 SGDLS and CDR2 YYNGEE.